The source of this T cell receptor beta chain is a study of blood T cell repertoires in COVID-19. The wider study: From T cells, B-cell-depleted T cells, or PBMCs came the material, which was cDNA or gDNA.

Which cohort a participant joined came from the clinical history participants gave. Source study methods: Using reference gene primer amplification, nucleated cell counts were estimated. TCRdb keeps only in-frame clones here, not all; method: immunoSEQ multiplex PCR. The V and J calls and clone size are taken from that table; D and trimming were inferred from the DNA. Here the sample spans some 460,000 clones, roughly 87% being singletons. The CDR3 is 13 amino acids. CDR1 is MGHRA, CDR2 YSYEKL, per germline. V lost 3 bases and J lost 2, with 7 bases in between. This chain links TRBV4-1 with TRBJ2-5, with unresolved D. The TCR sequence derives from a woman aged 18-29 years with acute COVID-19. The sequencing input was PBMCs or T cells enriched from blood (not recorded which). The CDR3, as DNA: TGCGCCAGCAGCCACTCCTTGCAAGAGACCCAGTACTTC. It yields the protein CASSHSLQETQYF.